This TCR beta chain is from a study of CD8 T cells in Susac syndrome. RNA in amounts of roughly 0.5 to 1 ug was reverse transcribed with random hexamers. A single record per CDR3 protein comes from TCRdb applying MiXCR to the immunoSEQ multiplex PCR reads. The sample consists of over 150,000 distinct CDR3 sequences, 90% to 95% of them appearing once. The count of this clonotype is one. CDR1 and CDR2 (germline): DFQATT, SNEGSKA (reference sequence). V was shortened by 3 bases and J by 0 bases, with 15 bases between the two germline ends. The CDR3 is 16 residues long. The chain uses TRBV20-1 and TRBJ2-1; the D is unclear. The sequencing sample was made of CD4+ T cells from PBMCs. This receptor was obtained from a human donor with multiple sclerosis. The CDR3 sequence is CSASARQKSSYNEQFF. The CDR3 nucleotides are TGCAGTGCTAGCGCCCGGCAAAAAAGCTCCTACAATGAGCAGTTCTTC.